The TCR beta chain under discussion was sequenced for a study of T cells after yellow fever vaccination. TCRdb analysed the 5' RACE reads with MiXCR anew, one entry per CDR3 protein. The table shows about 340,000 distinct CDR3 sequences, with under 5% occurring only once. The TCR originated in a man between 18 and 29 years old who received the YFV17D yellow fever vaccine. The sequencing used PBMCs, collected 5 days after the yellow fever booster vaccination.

The CDR3 nucleotides are TGTGCCAGCAGCAAAGCACAGTCCCCACCATATGGCTACACCTTC. This gives the protein CASSKAQSPPYGYTF. The rearrangement uses TRBV21-1 and TRBJ1-2. TRBV21-1 is labeled a pseudogene. This CDR3 has 15 amino acids.